A selection of T cell receptor beta chains follows, all from one sample in a study of blood T cell repertoires in COVID-19. Clones were sequenced by immunoSEQ multiplex PCR, and TCRdb holds only the in-frame ones, with some missing. The table lists hundreds of thousands of clones, more than 75% of them singletons. Sample: peripheral blood. Receptor source: a woman aged 60 to 75 with COVID-19, enrolled during active disease. Both conserved end residues are part of each CDR3. The D gene is left open where the match is weak. Size tells how often a clone was seen (once, few, many) or the class of an expanded clone, and some rows leave it out.

d_gene: NA
abundance: few
v_gene: TRBV3-1/TRBV3-2
j_gene: TRBJ1-3
CDR3nt: TGTGCCAGCAGCCAAGAGTCCGGTGCGGCCTCTGGAAACACCATATATTTT
CDR3aa: CASSQESGAASGNTIYF

d_gene: TRBD1
abundance: NA
v_gene: TRBV19
j_gene: TRBJ2-1
CDR3nt: TGTGCCAGTAGAGGACAGGGGCCCTACAATGAGCAGTTCTTC
CDR3aa: CASRGQGPYNEQFF

d_gene: TRBD2
abundance: NA
v_gene: TRBV5-1
j_gene: TRBJ2-1
CDR3nt: TGCGCCAGCAGCTCCCTAGCGGGGGGGAACAATGAGCAGTTCTTC
CDR3aa: CASSSLAGGNNEQFF

d_gene: TRBD1
abundance: NA
v_gene: TRBV30
j_gene: TRBJ1-6
CDR3nt: TGTGCCTTCTCCCGAGGGGGACAGATAAATTCACCCCTCCACTTT
CDR3aa: CAFSRGGQINSPLHF

d_gene: TRBD1
abundance: once
v_gene: TRBV6-1
j_gene: TRBJ1-6
CDR3nt: TGTGCCAGCAGTGTTAGTCCCGGGACAGGGGGCGCGAGGTCACCCCTCCACTTT
CDR3aa: CASSVSPGTGGARSPLHF

d_gene: TRBD1
abundance: NA
v_gene: TRBV2
j_gene: TRBJ1-5
CDR3nt: TGTGCCAGCAGACCCGGGACAGGGTTTGGGCAGCCCCAGCATTTT
CDR3aa: CASRPGTGFGQPQHF

d_gene: NA
abundance: NA
v_gene: TRBV2
j_gene: TRBJ1-2
CDR3nt: TGTGCCAGCAGTCTAGGCTATGGAGGCTACACCTTC
CDR3aa: CASSLGYGGYTF

d_gene: NA
abundance: NA
v_gene: TRBV6-1
j_gene: TRBJ2-1
CDR3nt: TGTGCCAGCAGTGAATTGCCGCTACGCTACAATGAGCAGTTCTTC
CDR3aa: CASSELPLRYNEQFF

d_gene: TRBD1
abundance: NA
v_gene: TRBV19
j_gene: TRBJ2-3
CDR3nt: TGTGCCAGTAGGGGGACAGACACAGATACGCAGTATTTT
CDR3aa: CASRGTDTDTQYF

d_gene: TRBD1
abundance: NA
v_gene: TRBV5-1
j_gene: TRBJ2-1
CDR3nt: TGCGCCAGCAACTTGGGACAGACCTACAATGAGCAGTTCTTC
CDR3aa: CASNLGQTYNEQFF

d_gene: TRBD2
abundance: NA
v_gene: TRBV6-5
j_gene: TRBJ2-7
CDR3nt: TGTGCCAGCAGCTCTAGCGGGGGGATCTCCTACGAGCAGTACTTC
CDR3aa: CASSSSGGISYEQYF

d_gene: NA
abundance: NA
v_gene: TRBV5-1
j_gene: TRBJ2-7
CDR3nt: TGCGCCAGCAGCTTGGGGGGAGACCCTGCCTACGAGCAGTACTTC
CDR3aa: CASSLGGDPAYEQYF

d_gene: TRBD1
abundance: NA
v_gene: TRBV4-1
j_gene: TRBJ2-2
CDR3nt: TGCGCCAGCAGCCAAAGTGCCGGGACAGGACTCACCGGGGAGCTGTTTTTT
CDR3aa: CASSQSAGTGLTGELFF

d_gene: NA
abundance: NA
v_gene: TRBV4-2
j_gene: TRBJ2-4
CDR3nt: TGTGCCAGCAGCCAAGGGGTCGGCGGAAACATTCAGTACTTC
CDR3aa: CASSQGVGGNIQYF

d_gene: NA
abundance: NA
v_gene: TRBV4-2
j_gene: TRBJ2-7
CDR3nt: TGTGCCAGCAGCCAAGGGCCGGGATTGACCTACGAGCAGTACTTC
CDR3aa: CASSQGPGLTYEQYF

d_gene: TRBD1
abundance: few
v_gene: TRBV5-1
j_gene: TRBJ1-1
CDR3nt: TGCGCCAGCAGCCCCCCCAGGACAGGGGTGGCTGAAGCTTTCTTT
CDR3aa: CASSPPRTGVAEAFF

d_gene: NA
abundance: NA
v_gene: TRBV6-2/TRBV6-3
j_gene: TRBJ2-1
CDR3nt: TGTGCCAGCAGTTACTCCGCGGGGCGCTCCTACAATGAGCAGTTCTTC
CDR3aa: CASSYSAGRSYNEQFF

d_gene: TRBD1
abundance: NA
v_gene: TRBV7-2
j_gene: TRBJ1-3
CDR3nt: TGTGCCAGCAGGCAGGACAGGTCGGCAGGAAACACCATATATTTT
CDR3aa: CASRQDRSAGNTIYF

d_gene: TRBD1
abundance: NA
v_gene: TRBV6-5
j_gene: TRBJ2-7
CDR3nt: TGTGCCAGCAGTTACCCCAGGGGGCGGACCTACGAGCAGTACTTC
CDR3aa: CASSYPRGRTYEQYF

d_gene: NA
abundance: NA
v_gene: TRBV7-9
j_gene: TRBJ1-5
CDR3nt: TGTGCCAGCAGCCTCGGGGGGGATCAGCCCCAGCATTTT
CDR3aa: CASSLGGDQPQHF

d_gene: TRBD1
abundance: NA
v_gene: TRBV7-6
j_gene: TRBJ1-4
CDR3nt: TGTGCCAGCAGCGCCGTCACAGGGGGGGCAACTAATGAAAAACTGTTTTTT
CDR3aa: CASSAVTGGATNEKLFF

d_gene: NA
abundance: NA
v_gene: TRBV9
j_gene: TRBJ1-4
CDR3nt: TGTGCCAGCAGCGCGAGGACATCTCGAGGAGAAAAACTGTTTTTT
CDR3aa: CASSARTSRGEKLFF

d_gene: NA
abundance: NA
v_gene: TRBV6-5
j_gene: TRBJ1-2
CDR3nt: TGTGCCAGCAGTACTTCACCGTTAGCTAACTATGGCTACACCTTC
CDR3aa: CASSTSPLANYGYTF

d_gene: NA
abundance: NA
v_gene: TRBV19
j_gene: TRBJ1-1
CDR3nt: TGTGCCAGTAGTAGTATGCGGAACACTGAAGCTTTCTTT
CDR3aa: CASSSMRNTEAFF

d_gene: NA
abundance: NA
v_gene: TRBV4-1
j_gene: TRBJ1-5
CDR3nt: TGCGCCAGCAGCCAAGATTATGGCGGGAAGCCCCATCAGCCCCAGCATTTT
CDR3aa: CASSQDYGGKPHQPQHF

d_gene: TRBD1
abundance: NA
v_gene: TRBV6-1
j_gene: TRBJ1-2
CDR3nt: TGTGCCAGCAGTGTGGACAGGGGTTCCAGTGGCTATGGCTACACCTTC
CDR3aa: CASSVDRGSSGYGYTF

d_gene: TRBD1
abundance: NA
v_gene: TRBV27
j_gene: TRBJ1-5
CDR3nt: TGTGCCAGCAGCCTTGGGACAGGGGGAGCGCCCCAGCATTTT
CDR3aa: CASSLGTGGAPQHF

d_gene: NA
abundance: NA
v_gene: TRBV11-3
j_gene: TRBJ2-3
CDR3nt: TGTGCCAGCAGCTTAGGGTCGGGCAGGGGAACAGATACGCAGTATTTT
CDR3aa: CASSLGSGRGTDTQYF

d_gene: TRBD1
abundance: NA
v_gene: TRBV30
j_gene: TRBJ1-2
CDR3nt: TGTGCCTGGAGTCCCGACAGGGGAGGGTATGGCTACACCTTC
CDR3aa: CAWSPDRGGYGYTF

d_gene: NA
abundance: NA
v_gene: TRBV19
j_gene: TRBJ1-2
CDR3nt: TGTGCCAGTAGTATGAAGGCAGGGCTTAGGGGCTACACCTTC
CDR3aa: CASSMKAGLRGYTF

d_gene: TRBD1
abundance: few
v_gene: TRBV6-5
j_gene: TRBJ1-3
CDR3nt: TGTGCCAGCAGTTACACGGACAGGGCCACTGGAAACACCATATATTTT
CDR3aa: CASSYTDRATGNTIYF

d_gene: TRBD1
abundance: NA
v_gene: TRBV5-1
j_gene: TRBJ1-3
CDR3nt: TGCGCCAGCAGCTTTACACAGGGGGCTGGTGGAAACACCATATATTTT
CDR3aa: CASSFTQGAGGNTIYF

d_gene: TRBD1
abundance: once
v_gene: TRBV7-7
j_gene: TRBJ2-1
CDR3nt: TGTGCCAGCAGCTCCGCCGGGACAGGGTACAATGAGCAGTTCTTC
CDR3aa: CASSSAGTGYNEQFF

d_gene: NA
abundance: NA
v_gene: TRBV2
j_gene: TRBJ1-1
CDR3nt: TGTGCCAGCAGCAGGAGGGGAATTACTGAAGCTTTCTTT
CDR3aa: CASSRRGITEAFF

d_gene: NA
abundance: NA
v_gene: TRBV7-8
j_gene: TRBJ2-5
CDR3nt: TGTGCCAGCAGCTTAGCCGAGACTTCGGCCCAGTACTTC
CDR3aa: CASSLAETSAQYF

d_gene: NA
abundance: NA
v_gene: TRBV3-1/TRBV3-2
j_gene: TRBJ2-1
CDR3nt: TGTGCCAGCAGCCAGGCCGGACTCGGACGAGGTGAGCAGTTCTTC
CDR3aa: CASSQAGLGRGEQFF

d_gene: TRBD1
abundance: NA
v_gene: TRBV2
j_gene: TRBJ2-5
CDR3nt: TGTGCCAGCAGTCCGCCGGGACAGGGTGCCGAGACCCAGTACTTC
CDR3aa: CASSPPGQGAETQYF

d_gene: TRBD1
abundance: NA
v_gene: TRBV4-1
j_gene: TRBJ1-1
CDR3nt: TGCGCCAGCAGCCATGTGAGAGGACAGGGACAAGGTAGTGTAGCTTTCTTT
CDR3aa: CASSHVRGQGQGSVAFF

d_gene: TRBD1
abundance: once
v_gene: TRBV3-1/TRBV3-2
j_gene: TRBJ1-1
CDR3nt: TGTGCCAGCACTAAAACAGGGGGCGCGGCGAACACTGAAGCTTTCTTT
CDR3aa: CASTKTGGAANTEAFF

d_gene: NA
abundance: NA
v_gene: TRBV5-6
j_gene: TRBJ2-7
CDR3nt: TGTGCCAGCAGCTTGGTCAGGGATGATTACGAGCAGTACTTC
CDR3aa: CASSLVRDDYEQYF

d_gene: NA
abundance: NA
v_gene: TRBV28
j_gene: TRBJ1-2
CDR3nt: TGTGCCAGCAGTTTCGGACTGGACTATGGCTACACCTTC
CDR3aa: CASSFGLDYGYTF

d_gene: NA
abundance: few
v_gene: TRBV7-2
j_gene: TRBJ1-1
CDR3nt: TGTGCCAGCAGCTTAGGGGCGAACACTGAAGCTTTCTTT
CDR3aa: CASSLGANTEAFF

d_gene: NA
abundance: NA
v_gene: TRBV10-3
j_gene: TRBJ2-7
CDR3nt: TGTGCCATCAGTGGGGGGGACCTCTCCTACGAGCAGTACTTC
CDR3aa: CAISGGDLSYEQYF

d_gene: NA
abundance: NA
v_gene: TRBV19
j_gene: TRBJ1-2
CDR3nt: TGTGCCAGTAGACGGTTCTATGGCTACACCTTC
CDR3aa: CASRRFYGYTF

d_gene: TRBD2
abundance: NA
v_gene: TRBV18
j_gene: TRBJ2-1
CDR3nt: TGTGCCAGCTCACCGGCTAGCGGGGGGGCTTACAATGAGCAGTTCTTC
CDR3aa: CASSPASGGAYNEQFF

d_gene: TRBD2
abundance: once
v_gene: TRBV28
j_gene: TRBJ2-1
CDR3nt: TGTGCCAGCAGTTTGACCCTAATAGCGGGGGGCTACAATGAGCAGTTCTTC
CDR3aa: CASSLTLIAGGYNEQFF